This TCR beta chain was recovered during a study of blood T cell repertoires in COVID-19. Sequenced by immunoSEQ multiplex PCR; TCRdb stores in-frame clones only, minus some. Of around 310,000 clones in the sample, roughly 91% were seen once. This CDR3 comprises 14 residues. In germline, CDR1 is SEHNR, CDR2 FQNEAQ (reference sequence). J gave up 7 bases and V 5 bases, and 5 bases lay outside the gene matches. This clone was counted between two and nine times. Sequenced material: PBMCs or T cells enriched from blood (not recorded which). The V call is TRBV7-9, the J call TRBJ2-1, with 10 bases fitting TRBD2. This receptor was obtained from a woman aged 25 to 45 who had recovered from COVID-19. CDR3 sequence: CASSLTGLANEQFF. CDR3 sequence (DNA): TGTGCCAGCAGCCTGACGGGACTAGCGAATGAGCAGTTCTTC.